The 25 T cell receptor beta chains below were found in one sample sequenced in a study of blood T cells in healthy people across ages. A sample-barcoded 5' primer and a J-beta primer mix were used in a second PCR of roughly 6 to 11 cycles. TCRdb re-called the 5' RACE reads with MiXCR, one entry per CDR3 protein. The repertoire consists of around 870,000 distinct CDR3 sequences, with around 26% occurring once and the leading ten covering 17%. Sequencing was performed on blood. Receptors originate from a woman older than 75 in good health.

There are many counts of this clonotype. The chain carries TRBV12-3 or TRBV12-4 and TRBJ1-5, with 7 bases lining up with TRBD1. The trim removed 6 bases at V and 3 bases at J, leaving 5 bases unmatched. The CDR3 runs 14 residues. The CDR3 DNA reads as TGTGCCAGCAGGGGGACAGTATACAATCAGCCCCAGCATTTT. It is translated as CASRGTVYNQPQHF.

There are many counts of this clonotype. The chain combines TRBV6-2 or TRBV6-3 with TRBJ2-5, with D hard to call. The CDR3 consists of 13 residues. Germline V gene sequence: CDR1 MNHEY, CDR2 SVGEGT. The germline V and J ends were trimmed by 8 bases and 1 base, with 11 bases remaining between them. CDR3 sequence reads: CASRRVPQETQYF. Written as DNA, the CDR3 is TGTGCCAGCCGACGAGTCCCCCAAGAGACCCAGTACTTC.

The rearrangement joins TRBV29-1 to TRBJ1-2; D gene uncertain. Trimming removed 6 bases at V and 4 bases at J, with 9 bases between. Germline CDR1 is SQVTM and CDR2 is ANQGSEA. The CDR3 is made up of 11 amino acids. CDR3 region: CSVGGSYGYTF. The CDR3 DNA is TGCAGCGTGGGAGGGAGCTATGGCTACACCTTC.

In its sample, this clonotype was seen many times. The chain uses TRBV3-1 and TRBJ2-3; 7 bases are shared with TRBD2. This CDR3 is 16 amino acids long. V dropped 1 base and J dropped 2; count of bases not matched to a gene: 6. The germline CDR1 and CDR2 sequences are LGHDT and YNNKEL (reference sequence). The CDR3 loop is CASSQGGTIVTDTQYF. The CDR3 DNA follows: TGTGCCAGCAGCCAAGGTGGGACTATCGTCACAGATACGCAGTATTTT.

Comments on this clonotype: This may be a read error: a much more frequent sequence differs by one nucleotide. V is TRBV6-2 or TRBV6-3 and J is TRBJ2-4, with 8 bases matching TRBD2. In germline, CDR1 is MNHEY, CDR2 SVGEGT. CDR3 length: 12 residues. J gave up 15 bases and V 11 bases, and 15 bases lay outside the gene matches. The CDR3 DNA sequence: TGTGCCGGCAACCTCGGAGGACTAGCTTGGTACTTC. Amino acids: CAGNLGGLAWYF.

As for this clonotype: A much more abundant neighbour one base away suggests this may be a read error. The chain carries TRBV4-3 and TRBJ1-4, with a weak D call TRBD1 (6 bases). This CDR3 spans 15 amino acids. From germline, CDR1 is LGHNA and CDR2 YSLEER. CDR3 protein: CASSQRTATNEKRFF. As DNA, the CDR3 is TGCGCCAGCAGCCAGCGGACAGCAACTAATGAAAAACGGTTTTTT.

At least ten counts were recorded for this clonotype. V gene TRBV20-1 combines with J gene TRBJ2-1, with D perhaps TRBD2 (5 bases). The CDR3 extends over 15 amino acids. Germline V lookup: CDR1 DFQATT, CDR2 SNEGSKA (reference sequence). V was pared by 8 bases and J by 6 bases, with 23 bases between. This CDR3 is CSYNNPTRAANEQFF. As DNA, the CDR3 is TGCAGTTACAACAACCCCACTAGGGCGGCCAATGAGCAGTTCTTC.

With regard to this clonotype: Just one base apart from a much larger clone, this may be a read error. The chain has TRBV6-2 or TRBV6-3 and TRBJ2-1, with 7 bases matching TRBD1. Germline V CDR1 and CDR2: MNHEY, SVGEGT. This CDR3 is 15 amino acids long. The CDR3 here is CVSSYGDSNNNEQFF. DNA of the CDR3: TGTGTCAGCAGTTACGGGGACAGTAATAACAATGAGCAGTTCTTC.

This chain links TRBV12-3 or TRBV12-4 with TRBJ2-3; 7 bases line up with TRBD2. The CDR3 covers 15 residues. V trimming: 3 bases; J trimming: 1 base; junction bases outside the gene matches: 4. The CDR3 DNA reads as TGTGCCAGCAGTTTTGCGGGGGTGCGCACAGATACGCAGTATTTT. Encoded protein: CASSFAGVRTDTQYF.

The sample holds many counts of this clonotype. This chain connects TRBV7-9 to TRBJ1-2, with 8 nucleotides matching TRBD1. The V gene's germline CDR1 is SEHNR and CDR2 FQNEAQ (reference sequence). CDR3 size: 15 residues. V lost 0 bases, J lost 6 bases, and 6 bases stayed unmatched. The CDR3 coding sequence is TGTGCCAGCAGCTTAGCCCTCGTGACAGGGGATGGCTACACCTTC. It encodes CASSLALVTGDGYTF.

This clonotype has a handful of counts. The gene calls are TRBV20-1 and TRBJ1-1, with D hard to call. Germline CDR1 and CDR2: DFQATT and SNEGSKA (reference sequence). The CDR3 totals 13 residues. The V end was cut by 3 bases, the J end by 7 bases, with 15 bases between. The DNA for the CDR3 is TGCAGTGCTAGGGGTCGCCGCTGGGGTGAAGCTTTCTTT. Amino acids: CSARGRRWGEAFF.

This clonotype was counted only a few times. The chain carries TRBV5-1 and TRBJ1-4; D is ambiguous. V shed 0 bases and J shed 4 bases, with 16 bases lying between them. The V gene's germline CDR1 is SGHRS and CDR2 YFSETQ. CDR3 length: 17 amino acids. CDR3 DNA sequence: TGCGCCAGCAGCTTGGTGTTCCAATCGGGATATAATGAAAAACTGTTTTTT. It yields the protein CASSLVFQSGYNEKLFF.

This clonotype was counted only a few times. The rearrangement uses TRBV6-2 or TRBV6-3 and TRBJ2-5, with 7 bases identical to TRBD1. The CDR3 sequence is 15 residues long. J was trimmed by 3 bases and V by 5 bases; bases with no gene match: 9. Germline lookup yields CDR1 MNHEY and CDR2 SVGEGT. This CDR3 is CASSGRDRVKETQYF. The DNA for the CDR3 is TGTGCCAGCAGTGGCCGGGACAGAGTAAAAGAGACCCAGTACTTC.

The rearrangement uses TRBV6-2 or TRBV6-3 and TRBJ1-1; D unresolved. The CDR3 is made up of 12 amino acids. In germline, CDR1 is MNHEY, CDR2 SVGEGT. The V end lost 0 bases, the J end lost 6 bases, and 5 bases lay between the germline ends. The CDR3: CASSYSRAEAFF. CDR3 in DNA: TGTGCCAGCAGTTACTCAAGGGCTGAAGCTTTCTTT.

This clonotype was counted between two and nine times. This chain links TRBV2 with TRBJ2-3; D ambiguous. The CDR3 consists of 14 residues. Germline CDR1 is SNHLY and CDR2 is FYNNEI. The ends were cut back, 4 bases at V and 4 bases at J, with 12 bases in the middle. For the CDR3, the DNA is TGTGCCAGCAGTGTAACGTTCGGTGCAGATACGCAGTATTTT. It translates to CASSVTFGADTQYF.

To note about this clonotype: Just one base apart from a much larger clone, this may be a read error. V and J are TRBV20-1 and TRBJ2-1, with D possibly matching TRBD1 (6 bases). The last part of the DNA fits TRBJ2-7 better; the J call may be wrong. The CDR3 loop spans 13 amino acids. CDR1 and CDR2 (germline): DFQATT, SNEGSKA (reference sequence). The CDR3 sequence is CSASPTGINEQYF. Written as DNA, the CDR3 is TGCAGTGCTAGTCCTACAGGGATAAATGAGCAGTACTTC.

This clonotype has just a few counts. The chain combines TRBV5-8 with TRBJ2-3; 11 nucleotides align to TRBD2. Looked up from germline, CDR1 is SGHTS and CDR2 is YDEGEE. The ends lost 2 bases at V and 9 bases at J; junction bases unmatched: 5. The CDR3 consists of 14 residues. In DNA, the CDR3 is TGTGCCAGCAGCTTTAGCGGGGGGGCACGAACGCAGTATTTT. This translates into CASSFSGGARTQYF.

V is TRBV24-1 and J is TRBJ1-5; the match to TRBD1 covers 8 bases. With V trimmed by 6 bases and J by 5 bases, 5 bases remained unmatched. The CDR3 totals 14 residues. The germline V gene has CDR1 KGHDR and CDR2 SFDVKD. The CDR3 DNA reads TGTGCCACCAGTCGACAGGGGCCGGATCAGCCCCAGCATTTT. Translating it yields CATSRQGPDQPQHF.

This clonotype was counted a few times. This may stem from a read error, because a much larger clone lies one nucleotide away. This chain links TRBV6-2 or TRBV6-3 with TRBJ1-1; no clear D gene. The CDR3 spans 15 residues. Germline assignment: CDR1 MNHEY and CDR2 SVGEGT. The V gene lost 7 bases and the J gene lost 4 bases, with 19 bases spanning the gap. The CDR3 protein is CASNNAGRLGTEAFF. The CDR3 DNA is TGTGCCAGCAACAACGCCGGGCGCCTGGGCACTGAAGCTTTCTTT.

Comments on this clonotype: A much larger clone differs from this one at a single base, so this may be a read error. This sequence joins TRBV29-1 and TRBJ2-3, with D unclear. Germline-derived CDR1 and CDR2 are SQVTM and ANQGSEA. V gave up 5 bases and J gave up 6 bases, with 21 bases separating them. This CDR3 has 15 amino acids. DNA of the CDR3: TGCAGCGTTTCTCTACGGTGTAGTAGATCGGATACGCAGTATTTT. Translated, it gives CSVSLRCSRSDTQYF.

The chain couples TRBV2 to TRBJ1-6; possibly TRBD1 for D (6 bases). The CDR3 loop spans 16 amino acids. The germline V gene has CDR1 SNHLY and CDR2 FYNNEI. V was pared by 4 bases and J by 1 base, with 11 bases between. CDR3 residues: CASSGKQGSYNSPLHF. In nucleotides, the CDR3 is TGTGCCAGCAGTGGGAAACAGGGTTCCTATAATTCACCCCTCCACTTT.

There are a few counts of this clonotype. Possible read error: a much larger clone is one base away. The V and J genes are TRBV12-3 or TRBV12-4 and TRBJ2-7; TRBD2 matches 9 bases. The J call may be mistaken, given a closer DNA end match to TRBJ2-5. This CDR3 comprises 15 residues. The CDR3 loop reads CASRHAGGWGETQYF. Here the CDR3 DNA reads TGTGCCAGCAGACACGCGGGGGGGTGGGGAGAGACCCAGTACTTC.

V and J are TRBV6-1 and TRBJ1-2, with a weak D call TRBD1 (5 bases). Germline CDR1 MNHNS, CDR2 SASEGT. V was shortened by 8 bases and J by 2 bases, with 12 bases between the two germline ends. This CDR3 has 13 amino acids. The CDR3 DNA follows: TGTGCCAGCTATGGGACGGTAAACTATGGCTACACCTTC. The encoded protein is CASYGTVNYGYTF.

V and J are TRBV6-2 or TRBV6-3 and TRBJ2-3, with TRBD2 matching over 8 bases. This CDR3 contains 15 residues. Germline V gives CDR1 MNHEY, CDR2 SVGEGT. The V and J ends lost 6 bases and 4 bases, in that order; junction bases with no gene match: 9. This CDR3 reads CASRVSGAGADTQYF. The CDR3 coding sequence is TGTGCCAGCAGGGTTAGCGGGGCAGGCGCAGATACGCAGTATTTT.

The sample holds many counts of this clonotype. The CDR3 spells CASSYAGANYGYTF. CDR3 nucleotide sequence: TGTGCCAGCAGTTACGCAGGGGCAAACTATGGCTACACCTTC. The chain employs TRBV6-2 or TRBV6-3 and TRBJ1-2; D might be TRBD1 (6 bases). CDR1 and CDR2 from the germline V gene are MNHEY and SVGEGT. There are 14 residues in the CDR3. V dropped 2 bases and J dropped 2 bases, with 9 bases sitting between them.